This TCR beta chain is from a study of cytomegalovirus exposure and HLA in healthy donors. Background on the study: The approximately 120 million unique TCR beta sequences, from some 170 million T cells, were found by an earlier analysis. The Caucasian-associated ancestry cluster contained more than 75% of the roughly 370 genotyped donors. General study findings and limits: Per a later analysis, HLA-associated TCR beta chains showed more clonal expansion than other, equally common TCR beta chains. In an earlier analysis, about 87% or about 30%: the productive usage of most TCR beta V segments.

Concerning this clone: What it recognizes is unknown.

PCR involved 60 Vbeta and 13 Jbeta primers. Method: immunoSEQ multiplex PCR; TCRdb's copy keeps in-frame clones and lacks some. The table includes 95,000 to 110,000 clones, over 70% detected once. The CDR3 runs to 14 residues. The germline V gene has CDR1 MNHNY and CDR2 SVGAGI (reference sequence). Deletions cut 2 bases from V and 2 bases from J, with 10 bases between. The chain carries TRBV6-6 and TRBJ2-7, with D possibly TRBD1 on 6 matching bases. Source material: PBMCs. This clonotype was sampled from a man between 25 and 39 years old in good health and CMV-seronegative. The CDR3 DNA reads TGTGCCAGCAGTTACGTCTCAGGGGCCTACGAGCAGTACTTC. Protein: CASSYVSGAYEQYF.